This T cell receptor beta chain emerged from a study of cytotoxic CD8 clonotypes in ibrutinib-treated CLL. Study context: The group held 11 to 12 relapsed/refractory and around 15 treatment-naive patients, with fewer than 18 IGHV unmutated. The taking of response samples occurred after a median about 13 months of treatment, with a range of 6 to 36.

General study results and limits: Public clonotypes, an uncommon group, contracted or remained stable on treatment. Exceeding age-matched healthy donors, baseline clonality also tracked the counts of circulating CD8+ T cells.

The protocol was immunoSEQ multiplex PCR, while the TCRdb copy is restricted to in-frame clones and leaves out a portion. The sample contains around 310,000 clones, roughly 85% of which appear only once. This clone was counted between two and nine times. The antigen remains unidentified. This CDR3 has 12 residues. Trimming cost V 2 bases and J 12 bases, with 14 bases left between them. Germline CDR1 reads SGHNT; CDR2 reads YYREEE (reference sequence). The TCR was taken from a human donor with chronic lymphocytic leukemia. This material consisted of PBMCs, taken before ibrutinib treatment. The chain joins TRBV5-4 to TRBJ1-2; maybe TRBD1 (5 bases). CDR3 sequence reads: CASSLNYAGHTF. CDR3 DNA sequence: TGTGCCAGCAGCTTAAACTATGCGGGACACACCTTC.